These T cell receptor beta chains were read from a single sample in a study of T cells in Graves' hyperthyroidism and ophthalmopathy. One entry per CDR3 protein results from TCRdb running MiXCR on the multiplex PCR reads. The table has around 560,000 distinct CDR3 sequences, around 15% seen once. Specimen: blood. The origin of the receptors is a woman in her late teens or twenties with Graves' hyperthyroidism. Each CDR3 is given with its conserved first and last residue. A D gene is named only where the DNA matches it firmly. Only part of the rows carry a size: once, few, many, or a class if the clone is expanded.

many TRBJ2-7 TRBV12-3/TRBV12-4 TRBD1 TGTGCCAGCAGTTTGGACAGGGCCTCGCGGGAGCAGTACTTC CASSLDRASREQYF
many TRBJ2-5 TRBV20-1 NA TGCAGTGCTAGAGATAGACTGCCTCAAGAGACCCAGTACTTC CSARDRLPQETQYF
NA TRBJ1-2 TRBV11-3 NA TGTGCCAGCAGCTTAGATGGGGCCGGTAGTAACTATGGCTACACCTTC CASSLDGAGSNYGYTF
NA TRBJ2-5 TRBV5-4 TRBD2 TGTGCCAGCAGCTTGGGCGGGAGAACGGAGACCCAGTACTTC CASSLGGRTETQYF
NA TRBJ1-2 TRBV19 TRBD1 TGTGCCAGTAGTATCGACAGGGGGCGCGGCGGCTACACCTTC CASSIDRGRGGYTF
few TRBJ2-5 TRBV7-2 NA TGTGCCAGCAGCGTTAATACAGGGAAGACCCAGTACTTC CASSVNTGKTQYF
few TRBJ1-1 TRBV6-1 NA TGTGCCAGCAGTGAATCGACCCCGACTGAAGCTTTCTTT CASSESTPTEAFF
many TRBJ2-7 TRBV30 NA TGTGCCTGGAGTCCTTACGGAAGTTACGAGCAGTACTTC CAWSPYGSYEQYF
many TRBJ2-3 TRBV20-1 NA TGCAGTGCTAGAGGATGGCCGATTAGCACAGATACGCAGTATTTT CSARGWPISTDTQYF
many TRBJ2-5 TRBV12-3/TRBV12-4 TRBD2 TGTGCCAGCACAGCCTATAGCGGGGCTCAAGAGACCCAGTACTTC CASTAYSGAQETQYF
NA TRBJ1-6 TRBV6-5 TRBD1 TGTGCCAGCAGTCACGGACAGGGGGCGAATTCACCCCTCCACTTT CASSHGQGANSPLHF
NA TRBJ2-1 TRBV18 TRBD2 TGTGCCAGCTCACCACTGGCTAGCGGGATCTCCTACAATGAGCAGTTCTTC CASSPLASGISYNEQFF
few TRBJ2-1 TRBV29-1 TRBD2 TGCAGCGTTAGCGGGGGCACCGATGAGCAGTTCTTC CSVSGGTDEQFF
NA TRBJ2-1 TRBV13 TRBD2 TGTGCCAGCAGCTTAGGACTAGCGGGACAGCCCTACAATGAGCAGTTCTTC CASSLGLAGQPYNEQFF
many TRBJ2-5 TRBV2 TRBD1 TGTGCCAGCAATACACAGGGGGAGGAGACCCAGTACTTC CASNTQGEETQYF
many TRBJ1-5 TRBV6-9 NA TGTGCCACCTACTCAACACCTTACAATCAGCCCCAGCATTTT CATYSTPYNQPQHF
many TRBJ2-7 TRBV11-2 NA TGTGCCAGCAGCTTAGGGATCAGCTACGAGCAGTACTTC CASSLGISYEQYF
NA TRBJ2-1 TRBV12-3/TRBV12-4 TRBD2 TGTGCCGTCGGTGGGCTAGCGGGGTTCATTAATGAGCAGTTCTTC CAVGGLAGFINEQFF
many TRBJ2-7 TRBV20-1 TRBD1 TGCAGTGCTAGCGACAGGGGGTATTCCTACGAGCAGTACTTC CSASDRGYSYEQYF
few TRBJ2-1 TRBV29-1 NA TGCAGCGTTGAATTGGGGCTCAATGAGCAGTTCTTC CSVELGLNEQFF
few TRBJ1-1 TRBV7-2 NA TGTGCCAGCAGCTTAAGGGGGGGGGGGCTAGGGCACGGAGCTTTCTTT CASSLRGGGLGHGAFF
many TRBJ2-7 TRBV7-2 TRBD2 TGTGCCAGCAGCTTAGGTACTAGCGTCGGGCAGTACTTC CASSLGTSVGQYF
few TRBJ1-2 TRBV7-9 TRBD1 TGTGCCAGCAGCTTAGCAACAGGGGGCAACTATGGCTACACCTTC CASSLATGGNYGYTF